The rows below give T cell receptor beta chains drawn from one sample of a study of T cells expressing NK-cell markers. TCRdb processed the 5' RACE reads again and assigns one entry to each CDR3 protein, with no DNA. The sample data list about 260,000 distinct CDR3 sequences. The sequencing sample was made of blood T cells: a sorted CD56 or NKG2C T cell subset, CD4+ or CD8+ T cells, or bulk PBMC T cells (not recorded which). These receptors were collected from a woman between 18 and 69 years old in good health. Both conserved end residues are part of each CDR3. Each record gives: V gene, J gene, CDR3 protein.

v_gene: TRBV7-3
j_gene: TRBJ1-5
CDR3aa: CASSSGGTGAHQPQHF

v_gene: TRBV5-6
j_gene: TRBJ1-2
CDR3aa: CASSLNYRVDYGYTF

v_gene: TRBV6-2/TRBV6-3
j_gene: TRBJ2-7
CDR3aa: CASSYSRGKPFEQYF

v_gene: TRBV18
j_gene: TRBJ2-7
CDR3aa: CASSRPSGIHEQYF

v_gene: TRBV29-1
j_gene: TRBJ1-1
CDR3aa: CSVSNSGGAEAFF

v_gene: TRBV7-2
j_gene: TRBJ2-5
CDR3aa: CASSLTPQETQYF

v_gene: TRBV19
j_gene: TRBJ2-5
CDR3aa: CASSSRYQGYQETQYF

v_gene: TRBV11-2
j_gene: TRBJ1-4
CDR3aa: CASSLVINKLFF

v_gene: TRBV25-1
j_gene: TRBJ1-6
CDR3aa: CASSPGTGDPLHF

v_gene: TRBV24-1
j_gene: TRBJ2-3
CDR3aa: CATSDTGTKDTQYF

v_gene: TRBV23-1
j_gene: TRBJ2-4
CDR3aa: CASRIGGNIQYF

v_gene: TRBV30
j_gene: TRBJ2-1
CDR3aa: CACPTAASGNEQFF

v_gene: TRBV12-3/TRBV12-4
j_gene: TRBJ2-6
CDR3aa: CASSGSGANVLTF

v_gene: TRBV18
j_gene: TRBJ1-2
CDR3aa: CASSPPGLGSGYTF

v_gene: TRBV5-1
j_gene: TRBJ2-7
CDR3aa: CASSLTGTSGSRSYEQYF

v_gene: TRBV7-2
j_gene: TRBJ2-3
CDR3aa: CASSRDKALAQYF

v_gene: TRBV7-2
j_gene: TRBJ2-5
CDR3aa: CASSLTGRVVQETQYF

v_gene: TRBV20-1
j_gene: TRBJ2-1
CDR3aa: CSAGLASSSYNEQFF

v_gene: TRBV20-1
j_gene: TRBJ2-3
CDR3aa: CSAYLKADTQYF

v_gene: TRBV7-2
j_gene: TRBJ2-7
CDR3aa: CARSLAGVVYEQYF

v_gene: TRBV18
j_gene: TRBJ2-1
CDR3aa: CASSPVRNEQFF

v_gene: TRBV20-1
j_gene: TRBJ1-2
CDR3aa: CSARIPGGFGYTF

v_gene: TRBV6-1
j_gene: TRBJ2-3
CDR3aa: CASSIGGRADTQYF

v_gene: TRBV7-6
j_gene: TRBJ1-3
CDR3aa: CASSAHPDSINTIYF

v_gene: TRBV29-1
j_gene: TRBJ2-3
CDR3aa: CSVAGGNTDTQYF

v_gene: TRBV5-5
j_gene: TRBJ2-5
CDR3aa: CASSLRAGEETQYF

v_gene: TRBV24-1
j_gene: TRBJ2-2
CDR3aa: CASSGTANTGELFF

v_gene: TRBV21-1
j_gene: TRBJ1-5
CDR3aa: CASSKTGLNQPQHF

v_gene: TRBV12-3/TRBV12-4
j_gene: TRBJ1-2
CDR3aa: CASSDTGQATNYGYTF

v_gene: TRBV28
j_gene: TRBJ1-4
CDR3aa: CASRRTALNEKPFF

v_gene: TRBV20-1
j_gene: TRBJ1-4
CDR3aa: CSAVQGALNEKLFF

v_gene: TRBV15
j_gene: TRBJ1-5
CDR3aa: CATSRGGSGQPQHF

v_gene: TRBV12-3/TRBV12-4
j_gene: TRBJ1-6
CDR3aa: CASSFAGSPLHF

v_gene: TRBV6-2/TRBV6-3
j_gene: TRBJ2-1
CDR3aa: CASSYPPPRQNNEQFF

v_gene: TRBV7-2
j_gene: TRBJ1-5
CDR3aa: CASSGSPSNQPQHF

v_gene: TRBV5-1
j_gene: TRBJ1-4
CDR3aa: CASSFGTVNEKLFF

v_gene: TRBV20-1
j_gene: TRBJ1-3
CDR3aa: CSARPQSGNTIYF

v_gene: TRBV7-3
j_gene: TRBJ2-5
CDR3aa: CASSRGLNQETQYF

v_gene: TRBV7-2
j_gene: TRBJ1-4
CDR3aa: CASSSQGWEKLFF

v_gene: TRBV20-1
j_gene: TRBJ2-3
CDR3aa: CSAEPLESSRPHSTDTQYF

v_gene: TRBV7-2
j_gene: TRBJ2-1
CDR3aa: CASSFRTGENEQFF

v_gene: TRBV20-1
j_gene: TRBJ1-3
CDR3aa: CSASPRRSSGNTIYF

v_gene: TRBV6-2/TRBV6-3
j_gene: TRBJ2-5
CDR3aa: CASLSRDRGTAQYF

v_gene: TRBV7-2
j_gene: TRBJ2-5
CDR3aa: CASIPGQGGETQYF

v_gene: TRBV12-3/TRBV12-4
j_gene: TRBJ2-7
CDR3aa: CASSPRTGWAGPTTYEQYF

v_gene: TRBV29-1
j_gene: TRBJ1-1
CDR3aa: CSVVRDSATEAFF

v_gene: TRBV5-1
j_gene: TRBJ2-1
CDR3aa: CASSGPTDKTYNEQFF

v_gene: TRBV15
j_gene: TRBJ1-2
CDR3aa: CATSRAQLYGYTF

v_gene: TRBV7-6
j_gene: TRBJ2-2
CDR3aa: CASSLTAGELFF

v_gene: TRBV11-1
j_gene: TRBJ2-7
CDR3aa: CASSSRTLGWGQGRYEQYF

v_gene: TRBV5-4
j_gene: TRBJ2-1
CDR3aa: CASNNLGADNEQFF

v_gene: TRBV7-9
j_gene: TRBJ2-7
CDR3aa: CASSLIGNEQYF